The entry that follows covers one T cell receptor beta chain sequence. Its specificity is unknown. The data belong to a study of T cells in localized non-small cell lung cancer. Study findings and constraints: A median of about 58 of the top 100 tumor clones appeared in adjacent lung, which was paired and uninvolved.

Assay: immunoSEQ multiplex PCR; the TCRdb copy retains only in-frame clones and omits some. The repertoire holds 100,000 to 150,000 clones, with 89% as singletons. The CDR3 sequence is 14 residues long. Germline CDR1 is MGHRA and CDR2 is YSYEKL. V dropped 4 bases and J dropped 0 bases, with 7 bases sitting between them. The gene calls are TRBV4-1 and TRBJ1-5, with D unclear. The material sequenced was peripheral blood, taken before any cancer treatment. The origin of this receptor is a female donor aged 60 or older with stage I lung adenocarcinoma. The CDR3 reads CASSPVYSNQPQHF. DNA for the CDR3: TGCGCCAGCAGCCCCGTTTATAGCAATCAGCCCCAGCATTTT.